Listed below are T cell receptor beta chains from one sample, sequenced in a study of blood T cell repertoires in COVID-19. Using immunoSEQ multiplex PCR, the repertoire was profiled, and TCRdb retains in-frame clones only, with some absent. The top ten hold around 13% of the sample, which has under 200,000 clones, over 80% seen once. Specimen: PBMCs or T cells enriched from blood (not recorded which). These receptors all come from a woman aged 60-75 years who had recovered from COVID-19. Each CDR3 is given with its conserved first and last residue. Size is stated for part of the rows, as once, few or many counts, or as a class when the clone is expanded.

J gene: TRBJ1-2
clone size: .
V gene: TRBV7-8
CDR3 protein: CASSLASGVGYTF

J gene: TRBJ2-1
clone size: .
V gene: TRBV19
CDR3 protein: CASSIGGRAGLNNEQFF

J gene: TRBJ1-2
clone size: .
V gene: TRBV2
CDR3 protein: CASSRGGNYGYTF

J gene: TRBJ2-3
clone size: .
V gene: TRBV11-1
CDR3 protein: CASSPRGATGDTQYF

J gene: TRBJ2-1
clone size: once
V gene: TRBV2
CDR3 protein: CASSALDEQFF

J gene: TRBJ2-7
clone size: .
V gene: TRBV11-2
CDR3 protein: CASSLDWGLYEQYF

J gene: TRBJ2-7
clone size: .
V gene: TRBV10-2
CDR3 protein: CASSEGAAYEQYF

J gene: TRBJ1-2
clone size: .
V gene: TRBV5-5
CDR3 protein: CASSLEQRYGYTF

J gene: TRBJ1-2
clone size: .
V gene: TRBV28
CDR3 protein: CASSSTGASYGYTF

J gene: TRBJ2-1
clone size: once
V gene: TRBV19
CDR3 protein: CASSIGDSGYNEQFF

J gene: TRBJ2-1
clone size: .
V gene: TRBV3-1/TRBV3-2
CDR3 protein: CASTLGGKFGNEQFF

J gene: TRBJ1-6
clone size: .
V gene: TRBV2
CDR3 protein: CASSDFRGNSPLHF

J gene: TRBJ1-4
clone size: .
V gene: TRBV2
CDR3 protein: CASNRLNEKLFF

J gene: TRBJ2-7
clone size: .
V gene: TRBV18
CDR3 protein: CASSVTSLSYEQYF

J gene: TRBJ1-2
clone size: .
V gene: TRBV6-1
CDR3 protein: CASSGVLARAGYGYTF

J gene: TRBJ1-1
clone size: .
V gene: TRBV5-1
CDR3 protein: CASSFKDPGDTEAFF

J gene: TRBJ2-6
clone size: .
V gene: TRBV3-1/TRBV3-2
CDR3 protein: CASSQWGPAGANVLTF

J gene: TRBJ1-1
clone size: .
V gene: TRBV11-1
CDR3 protein: CASSLLGGFTEAFF

J gene: TRBJ2-7
clone size: .
V gene: TRBV5-1
CDR3 protein: CASSNRGFIYEQYF

J gene: TRBJ2-1
clone size: .
V gene: TRBV5-1
CDR3 protein: CASSPSGRAGGVEQFF

J gene: TRBJ2-7
clone size: once
V gene: TRBV18
CDR3 protein: CASSPRTHAYEQYF

J gene: TRBJ2-1
clone size: .
V gene: TRBV29-1
CDR3 protein: CSVEEGVGYNEQFF

J gene: TRBJ1-6
clone size: .
V gene: TRBV12-3/TRBV12-4
CDR3 protein: CASSRTHSPLHF

J gene: TRBJ1-2
clone size: .
V gene: TRBV30
CDR3 protein: CAWSVGQGVGYTF

J gene: TRBJ2-7
clone size: .
V gene: TRBV15
CDR3 protein: CATSRDWGQGGGGYEQYF

J gene: TRBJ1-1
clone size: .
V gene: TRBV29-1
CDR3 protein: CSVPNMGQGISTEAFF

J gene: TRBJ2-5
clone size: .
V gene: TRBV3-1/TRBV3-2
CDR3 protein: CASRASYRIQETQYF

J gene: TRBJ2-1
clone size: .
V gene: TRBV2
CDR3 protein: CASSGERVYNEQFF

J gene: TRBJ2-1
clone size: once
V gene: TRBV7-3
CDR3 protein: CASSISGGAYNEQFF

J gene: TRBJ1-3
clone size: .
V gene: TRBV11-2
CDR3 protein: CASSPGGSGNTIYF

J gene: TRBJ1-2
clone size: .
V gene: TRBV7-9
CDR3 protein: CASSHNRGPFRYTF

J gene: TRBJ1-4
clone size: few
V gene: TRBV7-9
CDR3 protein: CASSSSGTGPEKLFF

J gene: TRBJ1-1
clone size: .
V gene: TRBV9
CDR3 protein: CASSGTGQLTEAFF

J gene: TRBJ1-2
clone size: .
V gene: TRBV2
CDR3 protein: CASRWGGRSGEAYGYTF

J gene: TRBJ1-6
clone size: many
V gene: TRBV3-1/TRBV3-2
CDR3 protein: CASSQGGIEDSPLHF

J gene: TRBJ2-1
clone size: .
V gene: TRBV28
CDR3 protein: CASSPPGLPLFF

J gene: TRBJ2-7
clone size: .
V gene: TRBV20-1
CDR3 protein: CSAEGSYEQYF